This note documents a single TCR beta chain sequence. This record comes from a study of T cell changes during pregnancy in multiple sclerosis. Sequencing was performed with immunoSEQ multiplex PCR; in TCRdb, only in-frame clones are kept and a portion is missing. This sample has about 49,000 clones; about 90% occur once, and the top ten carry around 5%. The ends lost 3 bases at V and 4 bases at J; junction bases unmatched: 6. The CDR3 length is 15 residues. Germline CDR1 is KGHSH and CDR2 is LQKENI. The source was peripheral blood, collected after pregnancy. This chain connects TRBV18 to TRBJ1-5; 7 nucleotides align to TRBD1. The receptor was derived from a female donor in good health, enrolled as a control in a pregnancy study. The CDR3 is CASSPEGAMNQPQHF. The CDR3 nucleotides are TGTGCCAGCTCACCTGAGGGGGCAATGAATCAGCCCCAGCATTTT.